This TCR beta chain was identified in a study of T cell responses to AZD1222 COVID-19 vaccine. Some clones are missing from TCRdb's copy, which holds only in-frame ones; the method was immunoSEQ multiplex PCR. The sample contains about 130,000 clones, approximately 93% of which appear only once. Remarks on this clone: The antigen is unknown.

Germline V lookup: CDR1 MDHEN, CDR2 SYDVKM. V was cut by 6 bases and J by 5 bases, with 17 bases left in between. The CDR3 is made up of 15 amino acids. Notes on the study in general: Repertoires were obtained only post-peak T cell response.

This clonotype originated in an adult in good health. The chain combines TRBV28 with TRBJ2-1; D remains ambiguous. The sample consisted of peripheral blood, taken on day 0 of AZD1222 vaccination. CDR3: CASSYPAEAHNEQFF. The CDR3 DNA reads as TGTGCCAGCAGCTACCCAGCTGAAGCCCACAATGAGCAGTTCTTC. The variable domain in full, completed from reference TRBV28 and TRBJ2-1, reads DVKVTQSSRYLVKRTGEKVFLECVQDMDHENMFWYRQDPGLGLRLIYFSYDVKMKEKGDIPEGYSVSREKKERFSLILESASTNQTSMYLCASSYPAEAHNEQFFGPGTRLTVL.